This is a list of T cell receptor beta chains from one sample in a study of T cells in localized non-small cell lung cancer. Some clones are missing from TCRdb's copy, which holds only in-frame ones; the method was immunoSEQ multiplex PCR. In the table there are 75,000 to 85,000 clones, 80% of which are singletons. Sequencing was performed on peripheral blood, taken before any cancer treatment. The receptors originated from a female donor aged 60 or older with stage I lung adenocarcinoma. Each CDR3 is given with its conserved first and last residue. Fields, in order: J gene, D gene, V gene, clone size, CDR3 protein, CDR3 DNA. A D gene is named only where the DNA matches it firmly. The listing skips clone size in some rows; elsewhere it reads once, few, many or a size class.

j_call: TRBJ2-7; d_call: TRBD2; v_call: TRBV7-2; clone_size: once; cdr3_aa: CASSLSGGLAYEQYF; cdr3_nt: TGTGCCAGCAGCCTCAGCGGGGGGCTTGCGTACGAGCAGTACTTC
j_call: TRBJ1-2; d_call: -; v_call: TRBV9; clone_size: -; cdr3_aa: CASSVGTNLLYGYTF; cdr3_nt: TGTGCCAGCAGCGTAGGGACCAACCTCTTATATGGCTACACCTTC
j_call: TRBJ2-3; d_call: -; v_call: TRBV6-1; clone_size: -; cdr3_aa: CASSEALGVYF; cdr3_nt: TGTGCCAGCAGTGAAGCGCTGGGAGTATATTTT
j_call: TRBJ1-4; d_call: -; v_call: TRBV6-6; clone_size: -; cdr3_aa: CATVRGSGKLFF; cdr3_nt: TGTGCCACCGTTCGGGGATCTGGAAAACTGTTTTTT
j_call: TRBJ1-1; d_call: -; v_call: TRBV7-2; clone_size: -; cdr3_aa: CASSLRGGYTEAFF; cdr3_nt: TGTGCCAGCAGCTTAAGGGGGGGGTACACTGAAGCTTTCTTT
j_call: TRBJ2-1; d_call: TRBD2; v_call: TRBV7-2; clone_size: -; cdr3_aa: CASSPQTGTSGSDEQFF; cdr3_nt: TGTGCCAGCAGCCCCCAGACCGGGACTAGCGGGAGTGATGAGCAGTTCTTC
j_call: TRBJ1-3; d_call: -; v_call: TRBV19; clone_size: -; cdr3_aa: CASSSRTGPGNTIYF; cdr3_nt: TGTGCCAGTAGTAGCCGAACAGGTCCTGGAAACACCATATATTTT
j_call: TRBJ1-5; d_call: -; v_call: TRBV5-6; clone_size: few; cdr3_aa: CASSLGQTSQPQHF; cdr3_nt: TGTGCCAGCAGCTTGGGACAGACATCTCAGCCCCAGCATTTT
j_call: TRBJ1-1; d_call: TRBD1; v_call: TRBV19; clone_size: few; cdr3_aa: CASIGEGAGTEAFF; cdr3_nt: TGTGCCAGTATCGGGGAGGGGGCAGGCACTGAAGCTTTCTTT
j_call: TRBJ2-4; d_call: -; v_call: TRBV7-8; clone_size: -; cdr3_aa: CASSLRERAIPLGNIQYF; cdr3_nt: TGTGCCAGCAGCTTAAGGGAGCGGGCCATACCCCTCGGAAACATTCAGTACTTC
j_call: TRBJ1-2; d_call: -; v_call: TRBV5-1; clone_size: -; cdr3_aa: CASTTGGGGANYGYTF; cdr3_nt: TGCGCCAGCACTACGGGGGGCGGCGGAGCTAACTATGGCTACACCTTC
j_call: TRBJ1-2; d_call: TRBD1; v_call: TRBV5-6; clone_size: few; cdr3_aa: CASSFTRQGNIHGYTF; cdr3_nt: TGTGCCAGCAGCTTTACTAGACAGGGAAATATCCATGGCTACACCTTC
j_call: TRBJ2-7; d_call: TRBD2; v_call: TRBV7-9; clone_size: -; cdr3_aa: CASSLAGAAYEQYF; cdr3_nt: TGTGCCAGCAGCCTAGCGGGAGCTGCCTACGAGCAGTACTTC
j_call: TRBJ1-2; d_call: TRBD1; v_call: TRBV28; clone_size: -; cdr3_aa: CASSSGTVDNYGYTF; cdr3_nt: TGTGCCAGCAGTTCTGGGACAGTAGATAACTATGGCTACACCTTC
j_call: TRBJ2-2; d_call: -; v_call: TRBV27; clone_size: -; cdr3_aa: CASRAYTGELFF; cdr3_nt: TGTGCCAGCCGTGCGTACACCGGGGAGCTGTTTTTT
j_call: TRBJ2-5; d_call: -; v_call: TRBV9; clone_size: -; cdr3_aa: CASSATSGTQYF; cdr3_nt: TGTGCCAGCAGCGCCACCTCGGGGACCCAGTACTTC
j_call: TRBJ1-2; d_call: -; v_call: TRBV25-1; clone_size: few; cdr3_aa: CASSGDAGKDHGYTF; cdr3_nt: TGTGCCAGCAGTGGTGACGCCGGGAAGGATCATGGCTACACCTTC
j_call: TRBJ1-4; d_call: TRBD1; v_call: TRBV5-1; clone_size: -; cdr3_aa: CASSPLTGLGEKLFF; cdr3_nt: TGCGCCAGCAGCCCCTTGACAGGGCTTGGTGAAAAACTGTTTTTT
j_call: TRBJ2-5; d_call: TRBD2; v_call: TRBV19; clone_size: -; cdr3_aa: CASSPGLAAQETQYF; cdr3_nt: TGTGCCAGTAGCCCCGGACTAGCGGCACAAGAGACCCAGTACTTC
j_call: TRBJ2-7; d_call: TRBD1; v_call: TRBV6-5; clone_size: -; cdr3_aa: CASSYSTGTGSEQYF; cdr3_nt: TGTGCCAGCAGTTACTCGACCGGGACAGGGTCCGAGCAGTACTTC
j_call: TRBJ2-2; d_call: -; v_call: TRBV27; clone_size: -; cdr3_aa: CASSLLEAGELFF; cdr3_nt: TGTGCCAGCAGTTTGCTAGAAGCCGGGGAGCTGTTTTTT
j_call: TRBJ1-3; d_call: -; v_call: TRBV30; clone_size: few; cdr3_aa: CAWSYSRALISGNTIYF; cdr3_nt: TGTGCCTGGAGTTATTCCAGGGCCCTGATCTCTGGAAACACCATATATTTT
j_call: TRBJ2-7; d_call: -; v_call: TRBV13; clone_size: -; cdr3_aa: CASSFLAGPYEQYF; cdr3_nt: TGTGCCAGCAGCTTTTTGGCGGGGCCCTACGAGCAGTACTTC
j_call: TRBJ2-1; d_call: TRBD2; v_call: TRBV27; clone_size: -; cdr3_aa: CASSLYGLAEASSYNEQFF; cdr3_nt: TGTGCCAGCAGTTTATATGGACTAGCGGAGGCCAGCTCCTACAATGAGCAGTTCTTC
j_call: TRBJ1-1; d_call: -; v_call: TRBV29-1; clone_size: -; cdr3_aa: CSVITGVEAFF; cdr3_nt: TGCAGCGTGATCACGGGGGTTGAAGCTTTCTTT
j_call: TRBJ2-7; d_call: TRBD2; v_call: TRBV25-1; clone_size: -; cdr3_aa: CASSESGGKGLYEQYF; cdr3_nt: TGTGCCAGCAGTGAATCGGGGGGTAAAGGGTTATACGAGCAGTACTTC
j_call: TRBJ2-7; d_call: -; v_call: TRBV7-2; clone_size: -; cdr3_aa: CASSLSPPQAYEQYF; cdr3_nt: TGTGCCAGCAGCCTATCCCCTCCCCAGGCCTACGAGCAGTACTTC
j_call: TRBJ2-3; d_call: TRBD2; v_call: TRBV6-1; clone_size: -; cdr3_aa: CASSEITSGGTDTQYF; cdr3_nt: TGTGCCAGCAGTGAAATAACTAGCGGGGGTACAGATACGCAGTATTTT
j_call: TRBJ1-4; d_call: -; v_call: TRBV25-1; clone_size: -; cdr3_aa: CASSEGGIPGPNEKLFF; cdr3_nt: TGTGCCAGCAGTGAAGGAGGGATCCCGGGTCCCAATGAAAAACTGTTTTTT
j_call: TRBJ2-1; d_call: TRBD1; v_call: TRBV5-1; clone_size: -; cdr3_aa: CASYRGLNNEQFF; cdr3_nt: TGCGCCAGCTACAGGGGTTTAAACAATGAGCAGTTCTTC
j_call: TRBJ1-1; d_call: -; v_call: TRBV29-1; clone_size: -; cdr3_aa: CSVVGRVGTEAFF; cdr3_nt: TGCAGCGTTGTAGGCAGGGTAGGGACTGAAGCTTTCTTT
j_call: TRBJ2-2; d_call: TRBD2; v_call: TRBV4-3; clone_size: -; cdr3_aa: CASSQTPGLANTGELFF; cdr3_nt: TGCGCCAGCAGCCAAACCCCGGGACTAGCGAACACCGGGGAGCTGTTTTTT
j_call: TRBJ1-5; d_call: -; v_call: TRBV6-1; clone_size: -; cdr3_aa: CASSEARRGRDQPQHF; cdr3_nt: TGTGCCAGCAGTGAAGCGCGGAGAGGCAGGGATCAGCCCCAGCATTTT
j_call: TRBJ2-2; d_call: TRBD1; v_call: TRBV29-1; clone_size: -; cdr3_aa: CSAQKTGAGTGYTGELFF; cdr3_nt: TGCAGCGCACAAAAAACTGGAGCCGGGACAGGGTACACCGGGGAGCTGTTTTTT
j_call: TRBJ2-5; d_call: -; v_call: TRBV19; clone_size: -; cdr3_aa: CASRTEETQYF; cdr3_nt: TGTGCCAGTAGAACAGAAGAGACCCAGTACTTC
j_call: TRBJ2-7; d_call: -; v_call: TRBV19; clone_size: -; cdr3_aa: CASRADIYGTYEQYF; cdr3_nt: TGTGCCAGTAGGGCCGACATTTATGGAACCTACGAGCAGTACTTC
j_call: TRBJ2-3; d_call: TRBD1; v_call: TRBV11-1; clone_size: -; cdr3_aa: CASSLRTGQWVQYF; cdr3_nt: TGTGCCAGCAGCTTACGGACAGGACAATGGGTGCAGTATTTT
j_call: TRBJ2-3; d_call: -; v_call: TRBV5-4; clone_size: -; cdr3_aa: CASSWDSSTDTQYF; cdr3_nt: TGTGCCAGCAGCTGGGACTCTAGCACAGATACGCAGTATTTT
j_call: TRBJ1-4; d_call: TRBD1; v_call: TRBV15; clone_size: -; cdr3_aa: CATTQDRRATNEKLFF; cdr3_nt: TGTGCCACCACCCAGGACAGGAGAGCAACTAATGAAAAACTGTTTTTT
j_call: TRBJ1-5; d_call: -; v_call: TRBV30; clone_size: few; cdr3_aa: CAWSLDGTSNQPQHF; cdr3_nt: TGTGCCTGGAGCCTGGACGGGACTAGCAATCAGCCCCAGCATTTT
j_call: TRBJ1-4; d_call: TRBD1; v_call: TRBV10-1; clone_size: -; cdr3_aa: CASSESPKGAVSEKLFF; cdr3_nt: TGCGCCAGCAGTGAGTCCCCTAAGGGGGCGGTAAGTGAAAAACTGTTTTTT
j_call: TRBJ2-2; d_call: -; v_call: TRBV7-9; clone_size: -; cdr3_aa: CASSLAGPDTGELFF; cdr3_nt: TGTGCCAGCAGCCTGGCTGGTCCCGACACCGGGGAGCTGTTTTTT
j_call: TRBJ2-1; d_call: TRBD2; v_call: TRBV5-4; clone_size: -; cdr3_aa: CASSYGLAGGNEQFF; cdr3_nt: TGTGCCAGCAGCTATGGACTAGCGGGAGGAAATGAGCAGTTCTTC
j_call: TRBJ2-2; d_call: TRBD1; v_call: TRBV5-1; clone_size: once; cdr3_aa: CASSLDRGNTGELFF; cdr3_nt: TGCGCCAGCAGCTTGGACAGGGGGAACACCGGGGAGCTGTTTTTT
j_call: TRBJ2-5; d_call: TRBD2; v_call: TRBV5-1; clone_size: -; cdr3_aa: CASSSLAGGQLGETQYF; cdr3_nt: TGCGCCAGCAGCTCCCTAGCGGGGGGGCAGTTGGGAGAGACCCAGTACTTC